This TCR beta chain was documented in a study of blood T cell repertoires in COVID-19. Libraries were prepared by immunoSEQ multiplex PCR; TCRdb keeps only in-frame clonotypes and omits some of them. The sample lists tens of thousands of clones, roughly 80% occurring once. This clone has more than one count but fewer than ten. The CDR3 extends over 15 amino acids. V trimming: 6 bases; J trimming: 4 bases; junction bases outside the gene matches: 7. Germline assignment: CDR1 SNHLY and CDR2 FYNNEI. Sequencing was performed on peripheral blood. The receptor was isolated from a man aged 60-69 years with active COVID-19. The rearrangement joins TRBV2 to TRBJ2-7; 12 positions agree with TRBD1. In nucleotides, the CDR3 is TGTGCCAGCAGGGACCCGGGACAGGGGGCTTACGAGCAGTACTTC. The encoded protein is CASRDPGQGAYEQYF.